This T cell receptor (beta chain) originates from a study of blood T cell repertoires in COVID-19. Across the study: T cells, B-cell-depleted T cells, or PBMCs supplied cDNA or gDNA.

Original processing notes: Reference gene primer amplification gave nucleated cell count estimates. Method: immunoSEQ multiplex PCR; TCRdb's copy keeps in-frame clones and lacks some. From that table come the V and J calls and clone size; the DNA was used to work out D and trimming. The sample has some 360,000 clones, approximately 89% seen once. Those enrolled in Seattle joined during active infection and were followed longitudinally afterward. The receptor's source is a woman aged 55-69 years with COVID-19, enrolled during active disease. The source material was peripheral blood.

CDR3 region: CASSGRTGSLRTDTQYF. CDR3 bases: TGTGCCAGCAGCGGACGGACAGGGAGTCTCCGCACAGATACGCAGTATTTT. The rearrangement joins TRBV9 to TRBJ2-3; 8 nucleotides match TRBD1. The CDR3 loop spans 17 amino acids. J was trimmed by 1 base and V by 3 bases; bases with no gene match: 10. Germline V CDR1 and CDR2: SGDLS, YYNGEE.